A selection of T cell receptor beta chains follows, all from one sample in a study of long-term antiretroviral therapy in people with HIV. This table comes from immunoSEQ multiplex PCR, and its TCRdb copy is limited to in-frame clones, with some not included. Of around 25,000 clones in the sample, around 83% were seen once. Sequenced here: unsorted PBMCs, sampled 3 years after starting antiretroviral therapy. These receptors were collected from a man in his late teens or twenties with HIV. Each CDR3 is given with its conserved first and last residue. D genes are given only for firm matches.

j_call | v_call | d_call | cdr3_aa
TRBJ1-3 | TRBV28 | NA | CASSSGDGGTIYF
TRBJ1-6 | TRBV7-9 | NA | CASSLGLNSPLHF
TRBJ2-5 | TRBV27 | NA | CASVSGRGRRETQYF
TRBJ1-4 | TRBV5-1 | TRBD1 | CASSGQGTDEKLFF
TRBJ1-1 | TRBV10-3 | NA | CAISGQGRNTEAFF
TRBJ1-2 | TRBV6-5 | TRBD1 | CASSLRDRAHGYTF
TRBJ1-2 | TRBV13 | NA | CASSLGQDYGYTF
TRBJ2-7 | TRBV30 | NA | CAWRPIRGLNSYEQYF
TRBJ2-2 | TRBV7-8 | NA | CASSIGPLGNTGELFF
TRBJ1-1 | TRBV6-1 | NA | CASSEYENTEAFF
TRBJ1-1 | TRBV5-1 | TRBD1 | CASSLYGVQGAAEAFF
TRBJ1-3 | TRBV5-4 | TRBD1 | CASSRHDRDGNTIYF
TRBJ2-5 | TRBV7-8 | NA | CASSSVQETQYF
TRBJ2-3 | TRBV28 | TRBD2 | CASSLKGGTSEADTQYF
TRBJ1-1 | TRBV7-9 | NA | CASSLNTEAFF
TRBJ2-4 | TRBV7-9 | TRBD1 | CASSLETGTGALQYF
TRBJ1-1 | TRBV19 | TRBD1 | CASSLGTGPNTEAFF
TRBJ1-1 | TRBV6-1 | TRBD1 | CASSDMLGQAEAFF
TRBJ2-1 | TRBV6-6 | TRBD1 | CASDDGQGGNEQFF
TRBJ1-6 | TRBV7-6 | NA | CASSLAVGGGDSPLHF
TRBJ2-1 | TRBV13 | NA | CASSVTVNNEQFF
TRBJ2-3 | TRBV28 | NA | CASSPEAPGTDTQYF
TRBJ2-5 | TRBV4-2 | TRBD1 | CASSREDRGRETQYF
TRBJ2-7 | TRBV4-1 | NA | CASSQGPGEQYF
TRBJ2-2 | TRBV6-4 | TRBD1 | CASRTGDTGELFF
TRBJ2-3 | TRBV7-9 | TRBD2 | CASSLVLAGGGTDTQYF
TRBJ2-5 | TRBV29-1 | NA | CSVSLGETQYF
TRBJ2-7 | TRBV27 | TRBD2 | CASSLLQSVRGGSSYEQYF
TRBJ2-3 | TRBV19 | TRBD2 | CASSIVGGEADTQYF
TRBJ1-2 | TRBV7-2 | NA | CAGRGESVYGYTF
TRBJ2-5 | TRBV6-5 | NA | CASRRRRTGGETQYF
TRBJ1-2 | TRBV2 | NA | CAVRGGNYGYTF
TRBJ1-5 | TRBV6-5 | TRBD1 | CASGQADQPQHF
TRBJ1-2 | TRBV7-6 | NA | CASSLAKYSGYTF
TRBJ2-2 | TRBV12-5 | TRBD1 | CASGLGQGNTGELFF
TRBJ1-2 | TRBV6-5 | NA | CASSYSVYAYGYTF
TRBJ1-5 | TRBV6-1 | NA | CASSEYNQPQHF
TRBJ2-6 | TRBV21-1 | NA | CASSRLWANVLTF
TRBJ2-1 | TRBV7-2 | NA | CASSLRSHEQFF
TRBJ2-2 | TRBV6-4 | NA | CASSEAGTGELFF
TRBJ2-4 | TRBV4-1 | TRBD1 | CASSHLIGTGQDIQYF
TRBJ1-1 | TRBV19 | TRBD1 | CASTLSGQGYTEAFF
TRBJ1-4 | TRBV28 | NA | CASSRTGRKNEKLFF
TRBJ1-1 | TRBV7-2 | NA | CASSLGFDWGKNTEAFF
TRBJ2-5 | TRBV7-2 | NA | CASSPEGGRETQYF
TRBJ2-3 | TRBV6-1 | TRBD2 | CASSGLAGGTDTQYF
TRBJ1-4 | TRBV2 | NA | CASNRAGGGEKLFF
TRBJ2-3 | TRBV2 | TRBD2 | CASSGDGGVDF
TRBJ2-5 | TRBV7-9 | NA | CASSLGLAGAQYF
TRBJ2-6 | TRBV7-6 | TRBD1 | CASSYKQGADGANVLTF
TRBJ2-1 | TRBV30 | TRBD2 | CAWSVRSGGADNEQFF
TRBJ1-5 | TRBV9 | NA | CASLGFSNQPQHF
TRBJ1-3 | TRBV18 | TRBD1 | CASSPRGGLAGNTIYF
TRBJ1-1 | TRBV6-5 | NA | CASSYSPPGEKTEAFF